The 21 T cell receptor beta chains below were found in one sample sequenced in a study of blood T cell repertoires in COVID-19. Profiled with immunoSEQ multiplex PCR; TCRdb holds only in-frame clones, not every one. The repertoire holds 110,000 or so clones, with approximately 90% as singletons. The specimen sequenced was peripheral blood. These receptors all come from a man aged 65-85 years with active or convalescent COVID-19.

The chain joins TRBV9 to TRBJ2-7, with TRBD1 matching 7 bases. Germline lookup yields CDR1 SGDLS and CDR2 YYNGEE. The CDR3 consists of 14 residues. J gave up 5 bases and V 0 bases, and 5 bases lay outside the gene matches. The CDR3 sequence is CASSVEGGENEQYF. In nucleotides, the CDR3 is TGTGCCAGCAGCGTAGAAGGGGGCGAGAACGAGCAGTACTTC.

CDR3 bases: TGTGCCAGCAGTCGACAGGGGGCTTCTGGAAACACCATATATTTT. This gives the protein CASSRQGASGNTIYF. The gene calls are TRBV2 and TRBJ1-3; TRBD1 matches at 10 bases. V was pared by 5 bases and J by 1 base, with 2 bases of the junction left unmatched. This CDR3 is 15 amino acids long. The germline V gene has CDR1 SNHLY and CDR2 FYNNEI.

The V call is TRBV27, the J call TRBJ2-2; 8 bases line up with TRBD2. The length of the CDR3 is 16 residues. Germline V lookup: CDR1 MNHEY, CDR2 SMNVEV (reference sequence). J gave up 4 bases and V 4 bases, and 8 bases lay outside the gene matches. Here the CDR3 DNA reads TGTGCCAGCAGTTCCCCGGGAGGGGTAGGCACCGGGGAGCTGTTTTTT. This sequence encodes CASSSPGGVGTGELFF.

Only one count was recorded for this clone. The chain carries TRBV5-1 and TRBJ2-1; D unresolved. Between the trimmed V and J ends, which lost 4 bases and 0 bases, there was a span of 11 bases. The CDR3 runs 15 residues. The germline CDR1 and CDR2 sequences are SGHRS and YFSETQ. CDR3 loop: CASSPQLGSYNEQFF. Written as DNA, the CDR3 is TGCGCCAGCAGCCCCCAGCTAGGCTCCTACAATGAGCAGTTCTTC.

The rearrangement joins TRBV29-1 to TRBJ2-5, with D maybe TRBD2 (5 bases). This CDR3 region has 11 residues. Germline values: CDR1 SQVTM, CDR2 ANQGSEA. Deletions cut 6 bases from V and 7 bases from J, with 12 bases between. The CDR3 is CSVVLARTQYF. The CDR3 DNA sequence: TGCAGCGTAGTCCTAGCTCGGACCCAGTACTTC.

The CDR3 nucleotides are TGTGCCAGCAGCGCCAGGGTCAACTATGGCTACACCTTC. Amino acid sequence: CASSARVNYGYTF. This chain uses TRBV7-8 with TRBJ1-2, with D perhaps matching TRBD1 (5 bases). The germline CDR1 and CDR2 sequences are SGHVS and FQNEAQ. Trimming took off 5 bases at V and 2 bases at J, with 9 bases between the two ends. The CDR3 has 13 residues.

The V call is TRBV19, the J call TRBJ2-3, with TRBD1 matching over 10 bases. Germline CDR1 and CDR2: LNHDA and SQIVND (reference sequence). The V and J ends lost 5 bases and 2 bases, in that order; junction bases with no gene match: 7. The CDR3 runs 16 residues. In DNA, the CDR3 is TGTGCCAGTAGTGTCAGGACAGGGGGGGCCACAGATACGCAGTATTTT. This codes for CASSVRTGGATDTQYF.

The rearrangement links TRBV6-1 to TRBJ2-5, with a possible D match to TRBD1 (5 bases). CDR3 length: 12 residues. Germline lookup yields CDR1 MNHNS and CDR2 SASEGT. The V gene lost 6 bases and the J gene lost 4 bases, with 9 bases spanning the gap. The chain's CDR3 is CASRSQGETQYF. The CDR3 DNA follows: TGTGCCAGCAGGTCTCAGGGAGAGACCCAGTACTTC.

This chain connects TRBV18 to TRBJ1-4; 12 positions agree with TRBD1. Germline V gene data show CDR1 as KGHSH and CDR2 as LQKENI. Trimming took 3 bases from V and 1 from J; bases not matched to a gene: 3. This CDR3 has 17 amino acids. The CDR3 spells CASSPGTGGETNEKLFF. In nucleotides, the CDR3 is TGTGCCAGCTCACCCGGGACAGGGGGCGAAACTAATGAAAAACTGTTTTTT.

The rearrangement uses TRBV2 and TRBJ2-3; 10 bases agree with TRBD2. CDR3 length equals 16 residues. Per the germline V gene, CDR1 is SNHLY and CDR2 is FYNNEI. V dropped 4 bases and J dropped 5; count of bases not matched to a gene: 9. The CDR3 reads CASSGGLAGVVDTQYF. CDR3 nucleotide sequence: TGTGCCAGCAGTGGCGGGCTAGCGGGAGTGGTAGATACGCAGTATTTT.

The chain carries TRBV18 and TRBJ2-2; 7 positions match TRBD1. The junction had 3 bases not matched to a gene; V was cut back by 2 bases and J by 0 bases. The CDR3 totals 16 residues. CDR1 and CDR2 (germline): KGHSH, LQKENI. In nucleotides, the CDR3 is TGTGCCAGCTCACCAAGACAGGGCTCGAACACCGGGGAGCTGTTTTTT. Translation: CASSPRQGSNTGELFF.

V usage is TRBV28 and J usage is TRBJ1-2, with a weak D call TRBD1 (5 bases). This CDR3 is built from 15 residues. V was shortened by 5 bases and J by 2 bases, with 15 bases between the two germline ends. Germline CDR1 is MDHEN and CDR2 is SYDVKM. DNA of the CDR3: TGTGCCAGCAGTCCTGGCGGGGGGAAGAACTATGGCTACACCTTC. Amino acids: CASSPGGGKNYGYTF.

This chain uses TRBV6-5 with TRBJ2-5; TRBD2 agrees at 14 bases. CDR3 length equals 14 residues. J gave up 10 bases and V 6 bases, and 7 bases lay outside the gene matches. CDR1 MNHEY and CDR2 SVGAGI come from the germline V gene. CDR3 nucleotides: TGTGCCAGCAGCCCCGGACTAGCGGGAGGCCGCCAGTACTTC. It translates to CASSPGLAGGRQYF.

V usage is TRBV6-1 and J usage is TRBJ1-4; D possibly corresponds to TRBD1 (6 bases). In germline, CDR1 is MNHNS, CDR2 SASEGT. This CDR3 comprises 15 residues. With 3 bases removed from V and 4 bases from J, the gap between germline ends came to 12 bases. The CDR3 nucleotides read TGTGCCAGCAGTGACCGGACAGAGCTTAATGAAAAACTGTTTTTT. Translating gives CASSDRTELNEKLFF.

The V call is TRBV6-1, the J call TRBJ2-7, with 8 bases identical to TRBD1. This CDR3 has 14 amino acids. Germline CDR1 MNHNS, CDR2 SASEGT. Trimming at V came to 3 bases and at J to 6 bases, leaving 7 bases not matched to a gene. The CDR3 nucleotides read TGTGCCAGCAGTGAGCCAGGACAGGGTGGCGAGCAGTACTTC. This translates into CASSEPGQGGEQYF.

The V and J genes are TRBV2 and TRBJ1-2, with D possibly TRBD1 on 5 matching bases. V gave up 8 bases and J gave up 5 bases, with 18 bases separating them. This CDR3 comprises 14 residues. CDR1 is SNHLY, CDR2 FYNNEI, per germline. CDR3 nucleotides: TGTGCCAGCTTACGCGGACAACCTCCTTATGGCTACACCTTC. This encodes CASLRGQPPYGYTF.

V and J are TRBV5-1 and TRBJ2-5; 8 bases map to TRBD2. Looked up from germline, CDR1 is SGHRS and CDR2 is YFSETQ. This CDR3 comprises 15 residues. V trimming: 1 base; J trimming: 2 bases; junction bases outside the gene matches: 4. CDR3 amino acids: CASSLLRGGQETQYF. The CDR3 DNA sequence: TGCGCCAGCAGCTTGCTTCGGGGGGGGCAAGAGACCCAGTACTTC.

The chain combines TRBV19 with TRBJ1-3; D ambiguous. Trimming removed 4 bases at V and 0 bases at J, with 7 bases between. The germline gives CDR1 LNHDA, CDR2 SQIVND (reference sequence). This CDR3 comprises 14 residues. The CDR3 reads CASSKEHSGNTIYF. In nucleotides, the CDR3 is TGTGCCAGTAGTAAGGAGCACTCTGGAAACACCATATATTTT. Filled out from reference TRBV19 and TRBJ1-3, the complete variable domain reads DGGITQSPKYLFRKEGQNVTLSCEQNLNHDAMYWYRQDPGQGLRLIYYSQIVNDFQKGDIAEGYSVSREKKESFPLTVTSAQKNPTAFYLCASSKEHSGNTIYFGEGSWLTVV.

This clone has just a few counts. This rearrangement joins TRBV6-6 to TRBJ2-7; 8 bases agree with TRBD1. V was clipped by 0 bases and J by 4 bases; unmatched bases: 5. The CDR3 is 15 amino acids. Germline V gene sequence: CDR1 MNHNY, CDR2 SVGAGI (reference sequence). The CDR3 DNA reads TGTGCCAGCAGTTACTCTGTACAGGGGGAGTACGAGCAGTACTTC. This codes for CASSYSVQGEYEQYF.

The chain uses TRBV11-2 and TRBJ2-7; no clear D. This CDR3 contains 16 residues. Deletions cut 5 bases from V and 0 bases from J, with 17 bases between. Germline CDR1 SGHAT, CDR2 FQNNGV. CDR3 coding DNA: TGTGCCAGCAGCGCCCCCAATCGTTTTAGCTCCTACGAGCAGTACTTC. Translated: CASSAPNRFSSYEQYF.

The chain combines TRBV18 with TRBJ1-2, with D possibly TRBD1 on 6 matching bases. This CDR3 is 15 amino acids long. V gave up 6 bases and J gave up 4 bases, with 18 bases separating them. Germline loops: CDR1 KGHSH, CDR2 LQKENI. For the CDR3, the DNA is TGTGCCAGCTCGGATACAGGGACCCCGGGCTATGGCTACACCTTC. It codes for CASSDTGTPGYGYTF.